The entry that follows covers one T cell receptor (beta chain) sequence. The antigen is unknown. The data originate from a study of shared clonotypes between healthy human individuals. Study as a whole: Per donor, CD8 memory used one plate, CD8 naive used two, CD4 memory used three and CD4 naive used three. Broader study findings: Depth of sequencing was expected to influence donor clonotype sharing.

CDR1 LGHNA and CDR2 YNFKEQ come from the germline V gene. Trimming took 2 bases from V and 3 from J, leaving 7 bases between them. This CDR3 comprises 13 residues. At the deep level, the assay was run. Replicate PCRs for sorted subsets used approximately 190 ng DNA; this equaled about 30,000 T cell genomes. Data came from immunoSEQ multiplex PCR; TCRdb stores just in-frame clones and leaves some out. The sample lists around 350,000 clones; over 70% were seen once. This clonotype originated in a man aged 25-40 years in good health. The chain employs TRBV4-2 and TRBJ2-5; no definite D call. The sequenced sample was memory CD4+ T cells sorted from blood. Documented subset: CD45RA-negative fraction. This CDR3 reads CASSQPLEETQYF. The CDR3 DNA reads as TGTGCCAGCAGCCAACCCCTAGAAGAGACCCAGTACTTC.